These 14 T cell receptor beta chains originate from one sample sequenced in a study of CD8 T cells in ankylosing spondylitis. In TCRdb, the 5' RACE reads were re-called with MiXCR into one record per CDR3 protein. The sample includes approximately 220,000 distinct CDR3 sequences, around 24% of them seen just once. Sequencing was performed on blood, either unsorted or a sorted T cell fraction (not recorded which). These receptors were taken from a male donor with ankylosing spondylitis or in good health (not recorded which).

This clonotype was detected only once. J is TRBJ2-7 and V is TRBV20-1, with D perhaps TRBD1 or TRBD2 (5 bases each). The CDR3 totals 14 residues. The germline V gene has CDR1 DFQATT and CDR2 SNEGSKA (reference sequence). V lost 1 base and J lost 7, with 17 bases in between. CDR3 in amino acids: CSARVTGTLGEQYF. CDR3 nucleotides: TGCAGTGCTAGAGTCACCGGGACCCTGGGGGAGCAGTACTTC.

About this clonotype itself: A much larger clone sits a single nucleotide away, making a read error possible. This CDR3 fails to terminate in the conserved phenylalanine or tryptophan, so it likely reflects a read error. The chain recombines TRBV7-2 with TRBJ1-3; D gene unclear. Germline V CDR1 and CDR2: SGHTA, FQGNSA. The ends were cut back, 1 base at V and 1 base at J, with 8 bases in the middle. The CDR3 covers 15 residues. CDR3 protein: CASSLVFGSGNTIYL. CDR3 coding DNA: TGTGCCAGCAGCTTAGTCTTTGGGTCTGGAAACACCATATATCTT.

At least ten counts were recorded for this clonotype. The V gene is TRBV20-1, the J gene TRBJ2-1, with D perhaps TRBD2 (6 bases). CDR1 and CDR2 from the germline V gene are DFQATT and SNEGSKA (reference sequence). CDR3 size: 14 residues. The V end was cut by 7 bases, the J end by 4 bases, with 17 bases between. For the CDR3, the DNA is TGCAGTGTCCACCCTTGGGACTTATACAATGAGCAGTTCTTC. It codes for CSVHPWDLYNEQFF.

The chain combines TRBV9 with TRBJ1-2; 7 bases are shared with TRBD1. J lost 4 bases, V lost 3 bases, and 12 bases had no gene match. The CDR3 runs 16 residues. The germline CDR1 and CDR2 sequences are SGDLS and YYNGEE. DNA for the CDR3: TGTGCCAGCAGCGCCTACTCACAGGGGAGGAGCTATGGCTACACCTTC. This encodes CASSAYSQGRSYGYTF.

This clonotype came up a few times. V is TRBV7-2 and J is TRBJ2-1; TRBD2 aligns across 9 bases. Germline values: CDR1 SGHTA, CDR2 FQGNSA. V was pared by 5 bases and J by 7 bases, with 12 bases of the junction left unmatched. CDR3 size: 16 residues. As DNA, the CDR3 is TGTGCCAGCAGCCCTAGACCTTCGGGACTAGCAAATGAGCAGTTCTTC. It encodes CASSPRPSGLANEQFF.

The chain carries TRBV29-1 and TRBJ2-7; possible D gene TRBD2, 7 bases. The CDR3 sequence is 15 residues long. The germline gives CDR1 SQVTM, CDR2 ANQGSEA. V lost 0 bases and J lost 2, with 14 bases in between. The CDR3 reads CSVEEAGGGTYEQYF. DNA of the CDR3: TGCAGCGTTGAAGAGGCTGGCGGGGGCACCTACGAGCAGTACTTC.

This clonotype was detected many times. The chain employs TRBV20-1 and TRBJ2-1; 8 positions agree with TRBD1. This CDR3 spans 13 amino acids. After removal of 2 bases from V and 6 bases from J, the junction contained 3 bases not matched to a gene. CDR1 and CDR2 from the germline V gene are DFQATT and SNEGSKA (reference sequence). The CDR3, as DNA: TGCAGTGCTAGACGGGACAGGACCAATGAGCAGTTCTTC. Its translation is CSARRDRTNEQFF.

The chain has TRBV20-1 and TRBJ1-5, with D possibly TRBD1 on 6 matching bases. Germline-derived CDR1 and CDR2 are DFQATT and SNEGSKA (reference sequence). This CDR3 has 14 residues. With 6 bases removed from V and 6 bases from J, the gap between germline ends came to 18 bases. The CDR3 coding sequence is TGCAGTGCGGTGGGGCAGGGGAAGCGTCAGCCCCAGCATTTT. This gives the protein CSAVGQGKRQPQHF.

This clonotype was picked up many times. The chain uses TRBV7-3 and TRBJ1-1; D call uncertain. This CDR3 comprises 14 residues. V lost 5 bases, J lost 6 bases, and 16 bases lay in between. CDR1 is SGHTA, CDR2 FQGTGA, per germline. CDR3 protein: CASSPTRADAEAFF. Written as DNA, the CDR3 is TGTGCCAGCAGCCCAACGCGGGCTGACGCTGAAGCTTTCTTT. The complete variable domain, with remaining parts taken from reference TRBV7-3 and TRBJ1-1, reads GAGVSQTPSNKVTEKGKYVELRCDPISGHTALYWYRQSLGQGPEFLIYFQGTGAADDSGLPNDRFFAVRPEGSVSTLKIQRTERGDSAVYLCASSPTRADAEAFFGQGTRLTVV.

The gene calls are TRBV6-1 and TRBJ2-1; 8 nucleotides line up with TRBD2. After removal of 6 bases from V and 2 bases from J, the junction contained 0 bases not matched to a gene. Germline V gives CDR1 MNHNS, CDR2 SASEGT. The length of the CDR3 is 13 residues. The CDR3 sequence: CASSGGAYNEQFF. As DNA, the CDR3 is TGTGCCAGCAGCGGGGGGGCCTACAATGAGCAGTTCTTC.

Ten or more counts support this clonotype. V gene TRBV5-5 combines with J gene TRBJ2-1; D ambiguous. The CDR3 is 15 amino acids. Germline values: CDR1 SGHKS, CDR2 YYEKEE (reference sequence). V lost 4 bases and J 4 bases, leaving 15 bases between the germline ends. CDR3 coding DNA: TGTGCCAGCAGCCCCCGAACGGAGAATTACAATGAGCAGTTCTTC. It translates to CASSPRTENYNEQFF.

The chain employs TRBV29-1 and TRBJ2-7; 9 nucleotides align to TRBD1. Germline CDR1 reads SQVTM; CDR2 reads ANQGSEA. The CDR3 contains 14 residues. The V gene end was trimmed by 5 bases and the J gene end by 4 bases; junction bases not matched to a gene: 9. CDR3 amino acids: CSVQSRDRVYEQYF. In DNA form, the CDR3 reads TGCAGCGTTCAGAGCCGGGACAGGGTGTACGAGCAGTACTTC.

The chain employs TRBV6-1 and TRBJ2-5, with 7 nucleotides matching TRBD1. The CDR3 extends over 14 amino acids. V gave up 4 bases and J gave up 1 base; unmatched junction bases: 3. Germline V gene data show CDR1 as MNHNS and CDR2 as SASEGT. In DNA form, the CDR3 reads TGTGCCAGCAGTGTAGGGGGCGTCCAAGAGACCCAGTACTTC. This translates into CASSVGGVQETQYF.

The chain couples TRBV4-2 to TRBJ2-7, with D perhaps TRBD2 (6 bases). V was shortened by 1 base and J by 2 bases, with 12 bases between the two germline ends. Germline CDR1 is LGHNA and CDR2 is YNFKEQ. The CDR3 sequence is 15 residues long. The chain's CDR3 is CASSQVLARAYEQYF. DNA for the CDR3: TGTGCCAGCAGCCAAGTTCTAGCGCGGGCCTACGAGCAGTACTTC.